These 22 T cell receptor beta chains originate from one sample sequenced in a study of cytomegalovirus exposure and HLA in healthy donors. A multiplex PCR was run with 60 Vbeta primers and 13 Jbeta primers. The table came from immunoSEQ multiplex PCR; TCRdb's copy has only in-frame clones and leaves some out. The profile shows fewer than 250,000 clones, almost 75% of them singletons. Specimen: PBMCs. The receptors originated from a woman in her 30s in good health and CMV-seropositive.

The V gene is TRBV6-6, the J gene TRBJ2-1; TRBD2 aligns across 9 bases. Germline trimming cut 7 bases from V and 9 bases from J; bases unmatched to any gene: 10. The CDR3 loop spans 14 amino acids. CDR1 and CDR2 from the germline V gene are MNHNY and SVGAGI (reference sequence). The DNA of the CDR3 is TGTGCCAGCATTACAGCAGCGGGAGGTGGTGAGCAGTTCTTC. As protein: CASITAAGGGEQFF.

The chain recombines TRBV6-5 with TRBJ1-6, with D possibly being TRBD1 (5 bases). With 0 bases removed from V and 10 bases from J, the gap between germline ends came to 7 bases. The germline V gene encodes CDR1 MNHEY and CDR2 SVGAGI. The CDR3 runs 13 residues. The CDR3 DNA reads TGTGCCAGCAGTTACTCCCAGGGCTCACCCCTCCACTTT. Its translation is CASSYSQGSPLHF.

J is TRBJ2-5 and V is TRBV28; TRBD2 matches at 8 bases. The CDR3 spans 19 residues. The J segment lost 5 bases and the V segment lost 6 bases, leaving 23 bases of the junction unmatched. The germline gives CDR1 MDHEN, CDR2 SYDVKM. The CDR3 here is CASRLIDPPAGEVRETQYF. CDR3 DNA: TGTGCCAGCAGGCTGATCGACCCCCCAGCGGGAGAGGTGAGGGAGACCCAGTACTTC.

The chain uses TRBV27 and TRBJ2-7, with 13 positions matching TRBD2. Trimming at V came to 10 bases and at J to 0 bases, leaving 15 bases not matched to a gene. CDR3 length: 18 residues. The germline gives CDR1 MNHEY, CDR2 SMNVEV (reference sequence). Here the CDR3 reads CATSFTGTSGTRSYEQYF. CDR3 nucleotide sequence: TGTGCCACCTCTTTCACCGGGACTAGCGGGACCCGCTCCTACGAGCAGTACTTC.

This chain joins TRBV28 and TRBJ1-2; D possibly corresponds to TRBD1 (6 bases). Trimming pared 7 bases from V and 7 bases from J, leaving 16 bases between. This CDR3 contains 13 residues. Germline-derived CDR1 and CDR2 are MDHEN and SYDVKM. In nucleotides, the CDR3 is TGTGCCAGCACTACGAACAGGGTTTCTGGCTACACCTTC. This translates into CASTTNRVSGYTF.

This clone was observed a handful of times. The chain carries TRBV6-5 and TRBJ1-5, with D perhaps matching TRBD1 (6 bases). The germline gives CDR1 MNHEY, CDR2 SVGAGI. Trimming left V 6 bases short and J 4 bases short, with 13 bases between. CDR3 length: 14 amino acids. CDR3 bases: TGTGCCAGCAGAGGGGGTGGGGGAAATCAGCCCCAGCATTTT. Translating it yields CASRGGGGNQPQHF.

This clone has a single count. The CDR3 DNA follows: TGTGCCAGCAGTGACTTTAGCGGGAGGGCACTGACAGATACGCAGTATTTT. It codes for CASSDFSGRALTDTQYF. The V call is TRBV6-1, the J call TRBJ2-3; 11 bases are shared with TRBD2. The trim removed 3 bases at V and 3 bases at J, leaving 8 bases unmatched. This CDR3 has 17 residues. CDR1 is MNHNS and CDR2 is SASEGT in the germline V gene.

The V call is TRBV27, the J call TRBJ2-1; TRBD2 is a possible D gene (6 bases). The germline V gene encodes CDR1 MNHEY and CDR2 SMNVEV (reference sequence). Between the trimmed V and J ends, which lost 4 bases and 0 bases, there was a span of 13 bases. The CDR3 sequence is 16 residues long. CDR3 protein: CASSSQRASSYNEQFF. The CDR3 coding sequence is TGTGCCAGCAGTTCCCAGCGGGCAAGCTCCTACAATGAGCAGTTCTTC.

V is TRBV11-2 and J is TRBJ2-2; D uncertain. Germline V CDR1 and CDR2: SGHAT, FQNNGV. The CDR3 runs 12 residues. Between the trimmed V and J ends, which lost 5 bases and 5 bases, there was a span of 6 bases. Here the CDR3 DNA reads TGTGCCAGCAGCCCACGGACCGGGGAGCTGTTTTTT. Protein product: CASSPRTGELFF.

The V call is TRBV27, the J call TRBJ2-6; a possible D gene is TRBD1 (6 bases). Trimming removed 5 bases at V and 2 bases at J, with 10 bases between. This CDR3 is built from 15 residues. Germline loops: CDR1 MNHEY, CDR2 SMNVEV (reference sequence). The CDR3 sequence is CASSEQGAGANVLTF. The CDR3 DNA follows: TGTGCCAGCAGTGAACAGGGTGCTGGGGCCAACGTCCTGACTTTC.

The V and J genes are TRBV18 and TRBJ2-2; 9 bases align to TRBD1. Trimming at V came to 0 bases and at J to 5 bases, leaving 7 bases not matched to a gene. Germline V gene sequence: CDR1 KGHSH, CDR2 LQKENI. This CDR3 has 17 amino acids. CDR3 DNA sequence: TGTGCCAGCTCACCACCAGCAGGGACAGGGAAAACCGGGGAGCTGTTTTTT. It translates to CASSPPAGTGKTGELFF.

This clone was counted a single time. The V call is TRBV7-2, the J call TRBJ2-7, with D perhaps matching TRBD1 (6 bases). The CDR3 is made up of 15 amino acids. Trimming cost V 1 base and J 2 bases, with 12 bases left between them. Germline V lookup: CDR1 SGHTA, CDR2 FQGNSA. The CDR3 sequence: CASSLVGGSTYEQYF. The CDR3 bases are TGTGCCAGCAGCTTAGTAGGGGGTAGCACCTACGAGCAGTACTTC.

This clone was counted a single time. V and J are TRBV19 and TRBJ2-3; TRBD1 is a possible D gene (5 bases). The V and J ends lost 1 base and 14 bases respectively, with 16 bases between them. The CDR3 is 13 amino acids. The germline CDR1 and CDR2 sequences are LNHDA and SQIVND (reference sequence). For the CDR3, the DNA is TGTGCCAGTAGTATAGGGGGCCCCAACGGAGCGTATTTT. This sequence encodes CASSIGGPNGAYF.

V usage is TRBV5-1 and J usage is TRBJ1-4; D is possibly TRBD1 (5 bases). This CDR3 comprises 15 residues. Germline V gene sequence: CDR1 SGHRS, CDR2 YFSETQ. V was cut by 2 bases and J by 3 bases, with 11 bases left in between. This CDR3 reads CASSFWGGSNEKLFF. The CDR3 DNA reads TGCGCCAGCAGCTTTTGGGGCGGCTCTAATGAAAAACTGTTTTTT.

Notes on this clone: The sample holds other DNA sequences that translate to the same CDR3. This sequence joins TRBV12-5 and TRBJ1-2; D gene uncertain. From germline, CDR1 is LGHNT and CDR2 FRNRAP. The CDR3 length is 13 residues. The V gene lost 3 bases and the J gene lost 2 bases, with 7 bases spanning the gap. CDR3 loop: CASGFGLNYGYTF. The DNA for the CDR3 is TGTGCTAGTGGTTTTGGGCTGAACTATGGCTACACCTTC.

The chain combines TRBV7-2 with TRBJ1-4, with 7 bases identical to TRBD1. Trimming took 0 bases from V and 8 from J; bases not matched to a gene: 6. CDR1 is SGHTA and CDR2 is FQGNSA in the germline V gene. This CDR3 has 15 residues. CDR3 amino acids: CASSLAQTGTEKLFF. The DNA of the CDR3 is TGTGCCAGCAGCTTAGCTCAGACAGGGACGGAAAAACTGTTTTTT.

This clone came up a few times. The chain uses TRBV27 and TRBJ2-5, with D possibly matching TRBD1 (5 bases). Germline CDR1 and CDR2: MNHEY and SMNVEV (reference sequence). The CDR3 covers 13 residues. Trimming removed 4 bases from V and 5 bases from J, with 11 bases in between. The CDR3 protein is CASSSQGGETQYF. DNA of the CDR3: TGTGCCAGCAGTTCCCAGGGTGGGGAGACCCAGTACTTC.

The CDR3 DNA reads as TGTGCCAGCAGTCCCACTGGCGGGGCGTTGTCCTACGAGCAGTACTTC. This codes for CASSPTGGALSYEQYF. The chain uses TRBV28 and TRBJ2-5; D might be TRBD2 (6 bases). The J call may be faulty, since TRBJ2-7 better matches the DNA end. CDR3 length: 16 amino acids. CDR1 MDHEN and CDR2 SYDVKM come from the germline V gene.

Concerning this clone: The junction does not match germline at one end; this may be a read error. The chain is built from TRBV7-9 and TRBJ2-7, with a tentative D call TRBD1 (5 bases). The germline V gene has CDR1 SEHNR and CDR2 FQNEAQ (reference sequence). This CDR3 has 12 amino acids. CDR3 DNA: TGTTCCAGCTCGGTTCCTAGGGGCGAGCAGTACTTC. Translating it yields CSSSVPRGEQYF.

The V and J genes are TRBV10-2 and TRBJ2-7; TRBD2 matches at 8 bases. The J segment lost 3 bases and the V segment lost 10 bases, leaving 23 bases of the junction unmatched. CDR3 length: 18 residues. Germline assignment: CDR1 WSHSY and CDR2 SAAADI. The CDR3 coding sequence is TGCGCCACCCGGACGGCCCCCCTGGGACTAGAGCTCTACTACGAGCAGTACTTC. Encoded protein: CATRTAPLGLELYYEQYF.

The J gene is TRBJ2-5, the V gene TRBV5-1; 8 bases fit TRBD2. Per germline, CDR1 SGHRS and CDR2 YFSETQ. J lost 3 bases, V lost 0 bases, and 4 bases had no gene match. The length of the CDR3 is 15 residues. DNA of the CDR3: TGCGCCAGCAGCTTGGCAATAGCGGGAAAAGAGACCCAGTACTTC. Its translation is CASSLAIAGKETQYF.

The J gene is TRBJ2-7, the V gene TRBV10-3; 10 nucleotides line up with TRBD2. This CDR3 region has 19 residues. Per germline, CDR1 ENHRY and CDR2 SYGVKD. Trimming at V came to 0 bases and at J to 0 bases, leaving 11 bases not matched to a gene. The CDR3 bases are TGTGCCATCAGTGAGTCTGGTACGCGGGTAGCGGGGGGCTCCTACGAGCAGTACTTC. Amino acids: CAISESGTRVAGGSYEQYF.